This is a list of T cell receptor beta chains from one sample in a study of cytomegalovirus exposure and HLA in healthy donors. TCRdb keeps only in-frame clones here, not all; method: immunoSEQ multiplex PCR. The table has roughly 120,000 clones, 77% seen once. Material: PBMCs. The receptors stem from a woman aged 40 to 50 in good health and CMV-seropositive. The CDR3 runs from the conserved cysteine through the conserved F or W. A D gene is named only where the DNA matches it firmly.

v_gene	j_gene	len	d_gene	CDR3nt	CDR3aa
TRBV5-1	TRBJ1-2	14	TRBD1	TGCGCCAGCAGCCTGGGACAGGGGAACTATGGCTACACCTTC	CASSLGQGNYGYTF
TRBV5-1	TRBJ1-2	13	TRBD1	TGCGCCAGCAGCTTACAGGGGGAACATGGCTACACCTTC	CASSLQGEHGYTF
TRBV5-1	TRBJ2-5	13	NA	TGCGCCAGCAGCCTGGAAATTCTGGAGACCCAGTACTTC	CASSLEILETQYF
TRBV6-6	TRBJ1-4	15	TRBD1	TGTGCCAGCAGTGGCTCGTGGACAGGGAGTGAAAAACTGTTTTTT	CASSGSWTGSEKLFF
TRBV27	TRBJ1-5	15	NA	TGTGCCAGCAGTTTAGAGGGGCTTAGGGGGCAGCCCCAGCATTTT	CASSLEGLRGQPQHF
TRBV7-3	TRBJ1-1	15	NA	TGTGCCAGCAGCTTAAATGAATATCAGTGGACTGAAGCTTTCTTT	CASSLNEYQWTEAFF
TRBV2	TRBJ1-2	14	NA	TGTGCCAGCAGTGAAAGGAGGAGCTCATATGGCTACACCTTC	CASSERRSSYGYTF
TRBV28	TRBJ2-3	16	TRBD1	TGTGCCAGCAGTTTATACAGGGGGCTGGGCACAGATACGCAGTATTTT	CASSLYRGLGTDTQYF
TRBV4-1	TRBJ2-7	19	TRBD2	TGCGCCAGCAGCCAAGAACCCGCCGGGACTAGCGGCAATGACTACGAGCAGTACTTC	CASSQEPAGTSGNDYEQYF
TRBV5-1	TRBJ2-3	16	NA	TGCGCCAGCAGCTTGGGTCGGACTACCAACACAGATACGCAGTATTTT	CASSLGRTTNTDTQYF
TRBV9	TRBJ2-7	18	TRBD2	TGTGCCAGCAGCAAAGGGGGACTAGCGGGAGTCTCGTCCTACGAGCAGTACTTC	CASSKGGLAGVSSYEQYF